This TCR beta chain was captured by sequencing in a study of T cells in Graves' hyperthyroidism and ophthalmopathy. The PBMCs were sourced from fresh peripheral blood (about 9.6 ml). The source material, RNA transcripts, was used to amplify TCR beta CDR3 regions. Using the HTBI primer set, a first-round RT-PCR was run on the TCR CDR3. One entry per CDR3 protein results from TCRdb running MiXCR on the multiplex PCR reads. Of under 350,000 distinct CDR3 sequences in the sample, around a sixth are singletons; the top ten hold 45% to 55%. V was trimmed by 4 bases and J by 9 bases, leaving 13 bases between them. This CDR3 is built from 12 residues. Germline CDR1 and CDR2: SGHVS and FQNEAQ. Worth noting for this clonotype: Since a much larger clone is just one base distant, this may be a read error.

Material: blood. The chain couples TRBV7-8 to TRBJ2-7; D gene uncertain. The TCR comes from a woman between 50 and 59 years old with Graves' hyperthyroidism. DNA of the CDR3: TGTGCCAGCAGCTATGACTGGGGTGGGCAGTACTTC. Its protein is CASSYDWGGQYF.